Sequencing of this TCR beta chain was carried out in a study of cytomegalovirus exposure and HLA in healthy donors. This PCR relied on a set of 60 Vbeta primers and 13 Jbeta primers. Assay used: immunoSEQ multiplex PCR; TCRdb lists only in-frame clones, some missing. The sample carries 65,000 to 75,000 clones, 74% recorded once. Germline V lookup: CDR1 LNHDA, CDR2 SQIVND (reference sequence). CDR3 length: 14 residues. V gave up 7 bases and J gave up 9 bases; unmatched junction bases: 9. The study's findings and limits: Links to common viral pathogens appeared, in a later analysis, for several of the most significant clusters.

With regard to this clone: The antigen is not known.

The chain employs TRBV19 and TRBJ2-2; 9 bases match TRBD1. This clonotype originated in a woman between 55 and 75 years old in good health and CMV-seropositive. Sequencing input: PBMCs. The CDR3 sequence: CASIGGTGSRELFF. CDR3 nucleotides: TGTGCCAGTATCGGGGGGACAGGGTCCAGGGAGCTGTTTTTT.